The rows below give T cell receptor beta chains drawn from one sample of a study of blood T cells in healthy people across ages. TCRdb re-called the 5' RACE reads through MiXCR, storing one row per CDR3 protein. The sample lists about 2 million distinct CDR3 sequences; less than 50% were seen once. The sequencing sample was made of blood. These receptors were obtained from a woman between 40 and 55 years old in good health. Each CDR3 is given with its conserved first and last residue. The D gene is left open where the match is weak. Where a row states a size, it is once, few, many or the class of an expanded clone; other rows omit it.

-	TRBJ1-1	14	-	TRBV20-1	CSARDGLQNTEAFF	TGCAGTGCTAGAGACGGACTACAGAACACTGAAGCTTTCTTT
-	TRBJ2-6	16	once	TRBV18	CASSPQGNGGADVLTF	TGTGCCAGCTCACCACAGGGGAATGGCGGGGCCGACGTCCTGACTTTC
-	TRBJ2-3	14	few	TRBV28	CASTLGGATDTQYF	TGTGCCAGCACCTTAGGGGGGGCTACAGATACGCAGTATTTT
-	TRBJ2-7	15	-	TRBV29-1	CSVDHRGPSSYEQYF	TGCAGCGTTGACCACAGAGGACCGAGCTCCTACGAGCAGTACTTC
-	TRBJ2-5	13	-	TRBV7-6	CASSPENQETQYF	TGTGCCAGCAGCCCAGAAAACCAAGAGACCCAGTACTTC
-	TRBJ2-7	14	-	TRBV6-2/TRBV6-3	CASSYETLRNEQYF	TGTGCCAGCAGTTACGAAACCCTAAGGAACGAGCAGTACTTC
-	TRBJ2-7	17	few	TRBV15	CATSRLSGAGETYEQYF	TGTGCCACCAGCAGGCTCTCGGGGGCCGGGGAGACCTACGAGCAGTACTTC
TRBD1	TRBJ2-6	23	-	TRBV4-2	CASSQADVIGTGGTRSGASVLTF	TGTGCCAGCAGCCAGGCCGATGTTATTGGGACAGGGGGAACCCGCTCTGGGGCCAGCGTCCTGACTTTC
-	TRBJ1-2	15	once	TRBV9	CASSVGIGGNYGYTF	TGTGCCAGCAGCGTAGGTATAGGGGGAAACTATGGCTACACCTTC
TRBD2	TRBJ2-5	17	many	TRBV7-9	CASTTPGTSGAQETQYF	TGTGCCAGCACAACGCCAGGGACTAGCGGGGCCCAAGAGACCCAGTACTTC
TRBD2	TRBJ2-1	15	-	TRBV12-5	CASGLGTSGGETQFF	TGTGCTAGTGGTTTGGGGACTAGCGGGGGTGAGACCCAGTTCTTC
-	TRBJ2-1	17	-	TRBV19	CASSVLPGTSGSDEQFF	TGTGCCAGTAGTGTCCTTCCCGGGACCTCGGGAAGCGATGAGCAGTTCTTC
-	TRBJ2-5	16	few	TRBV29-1	CSAAPGGGEEQETQYF	TGCAGCGCCGCCCCCGGAGGGGGGGAAGAACAAGAGACCCAGTACTTC
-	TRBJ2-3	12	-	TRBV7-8	CASRPEGDTQYF	TGTGCCAGCAGACCTGAGGGAGATACGCAGTATTTT
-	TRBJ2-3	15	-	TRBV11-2	CASSLVVGAMDTQYF	TGTGCCAGCAGCTTAGTCGTTGGGGCTATGGATACGCAGTATTTT
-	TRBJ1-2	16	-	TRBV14	CASSQELIHSYYGYTF	TGTGCCAGCAGCCAAGAATTAATTCACAGCTACTATGGCTACACCTTC
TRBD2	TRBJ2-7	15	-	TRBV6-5	CASRSLAGASYEQYF	TGTGCCAGCAGATCCCTAGCGGGGGCCTCCTACGAGCAGTACTTC
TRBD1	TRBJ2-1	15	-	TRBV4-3	CASSLYYDRANEQFF	TGCGCCAGCAGCCTCTACTACGACAGGGCGAATGAGCAGTTCTTC
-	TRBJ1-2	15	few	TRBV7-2	CASRSPTGRSYGYTF	TGTGCCAGCAGGAGTCCGACCGGCCGCTCTTATGGCTACACCTTC
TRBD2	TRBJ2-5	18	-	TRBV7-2	CASSLVVRTGLAGNEQYF	TGTGCCAGCAGCTTAGTAGTAAGGACGGGACTAGCAGGCAATGAGCAGTACTTC
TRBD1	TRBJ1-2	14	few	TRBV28	CASSSPGTGYGYTF	TGTGCCAGCAGTTCCCCCGGGACAGGTTATGGCTACACCTTC
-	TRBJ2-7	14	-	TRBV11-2	CASSLADYYNEQYF	TGTGCCAGCAGCTTAGCGGACTATTACAATGAGCAGTACTTC
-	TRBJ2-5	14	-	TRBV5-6	CASSLQLLQETQYF	TGTGCCAGCAGCTTGCAACTTCTCCAAGAGACCCAGTACTTC
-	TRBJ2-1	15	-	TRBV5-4	CASSLLGYSYNEQFF	TGTGCCAGCAGCTTGCTGGGATACTCCTACAATGAGCAGTTCTTC
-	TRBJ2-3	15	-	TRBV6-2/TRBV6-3	CASSDRTARTDTQYF	TGTGCCAGCAGCGACAGGACCGCCCGCACAGATACGCAGTATTTT
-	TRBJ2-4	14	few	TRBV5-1	CAGSQRDRKDIQYF	TGCGCCGGCAGCCAAAGGGACCGAAAGGACATTCAGTACTTC
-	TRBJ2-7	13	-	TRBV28	CASAKQGPYEQYF	TGTGCCAGCGCAAAACAGGGCCCCTACGAGCAGTACTTC
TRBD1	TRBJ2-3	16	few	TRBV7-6	CASSLARGQGADTQYF	TGTGCCAGCAGCTTAGCGCGCGGACAGGGGGCAGATACGCAGTATTTT
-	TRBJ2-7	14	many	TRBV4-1	CASSQVLGAYEQYF	TGCGCCAGCAGCCAAGTTTTGGGGGCATACGAGCAGTACTTC
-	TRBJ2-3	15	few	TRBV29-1	CSAGLGTGLTDTQYF	TGCAGCGCCGGCCTTGGGACTGGGTTAACAGATACGCAGTATTTT
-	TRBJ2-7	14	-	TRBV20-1	CSARDMRRASEQYF	TGCAGTGCTAGAGATATGAGGAGGGCGTCCGAGCAGTACTTC
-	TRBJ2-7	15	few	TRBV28	CASSSWGRASYEQYF	TGTGCCAGCAGTTCATGGGGCAGGGCCTCCTACGAGCAGTACTTC
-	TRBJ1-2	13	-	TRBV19	CASSPSRADGYTF	TGTGCCAGTAGTCCAAGCAGGGCAGATGGCTACACCTTC
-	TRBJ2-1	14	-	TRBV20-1	CSASYAGEYNEQFF	TGCAGTGCTAGTTATGCAGGGGAATACAATGAGCAGTTCTTC
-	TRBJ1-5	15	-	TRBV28	CASTQSTGNNQPQHF	TGTGCCAGCACTCAGAGTACAGGAAACAATCAGCCCCAGCATTTT
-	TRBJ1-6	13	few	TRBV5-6	CASSLGAPSPLHF	TGTGCCAGCAGCTTGGGGGCCCCTTCACCCCTCCACTTT
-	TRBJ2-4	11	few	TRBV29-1	CSVGGGTTLYF	-
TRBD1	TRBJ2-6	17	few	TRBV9	CASSGTRTGAGANVLTF	TGTGCCAGCAGCGGGACCCGGACAGGAGCTGGGGCCAACGTCCTGACTTTC
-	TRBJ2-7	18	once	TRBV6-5	CASSYPRQGALRGYEQYF	TGTGCCAGCAGTTACCCACGACAGGGAGCATTGCGGGGCTACGAGCAGTACTTC
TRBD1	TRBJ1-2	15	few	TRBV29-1	CSVEDGTGTFYGYTF	TGCAGCGTTGAAGACGGGACAGGGACTTTCTATGGCTACACCTTC
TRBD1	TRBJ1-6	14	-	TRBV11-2	CASSKTGGRSPLHF	TGTGCCAGCAGCAAAACAGGGGGACGGTCACCCCTCCACTTT
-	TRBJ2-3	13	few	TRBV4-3	CASSPREIDTQYF	TGCGCCAGCAGCCCCAGGGAGATAGATACGCAGTATTTT
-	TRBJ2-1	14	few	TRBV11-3	CASSPLSAANEQFF	TGTGCCAGCAGCCCTCTGTCTGCGGCCAATGAGCAGTTCTTC
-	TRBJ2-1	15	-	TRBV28	CASSLRGRVNNEQFF	TGTGCCAGCAGTTTAAGGGGCAGGGTCAACAATGAGCAGTTCTTC
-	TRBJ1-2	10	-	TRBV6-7	CASYFRGSTF	TGTGCCAGCTATTTCAGGGGTTCCACCTTC
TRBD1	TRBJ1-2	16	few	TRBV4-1	CASSLDSRQGAGGYTF	TGCGCCAGCAGCCTCGATTCGCGGCAGGGGGCGGGTGGCTACACCTTC
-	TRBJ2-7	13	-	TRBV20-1	CSARGPQKFEQYF	TGCAGTGCTAGAGGGCCGCAAAAATTCGAGCAGTACTTC
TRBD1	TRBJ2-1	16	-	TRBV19	CASSILRGQGPSEQFF	TGTGCCAGTAGTATCCTCCGGGGACAGGGACCTTCGGAGCAGTTCTTC
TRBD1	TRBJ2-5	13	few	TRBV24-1	CATSTGGWETQYF	TGTGCCACCAGTACAGGGGGCTGGGAGACCCAGTACTTC
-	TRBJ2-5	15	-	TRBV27	CASSLSSLTRETKYF	TGTGCCAGCAGTCTCTCCTCCTTAACTCGGGAGACCAAGTACTTC
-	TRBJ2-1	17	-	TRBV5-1	CASSLGAGDTSYNEQFF	TGCGCCAGCAGCTTGGGGGCAGGGGATACTTCCTACAATGAGCAGTTCTTC
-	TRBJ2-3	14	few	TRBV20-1	CSASAREDADTQYF	TGCAGTGCTAGTGCCAGGGAGGACGCAGATACGCAGTATTTT
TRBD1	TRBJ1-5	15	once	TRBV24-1	CATSDGTGGLSPQHF	TGTGCCACCAGTGATGGGACAGGGGGCCTCTCGCCCCAGCATTTT
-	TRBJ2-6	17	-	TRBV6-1	CASRRNKLRSGANVLTF	TGTGCCAGCAGGCGTAATAAGTTACGCTCTGGGGCCAACGTCCTGACTTTC
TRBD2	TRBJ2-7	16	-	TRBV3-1	CASSQEGTSTYNEQYF	TGTGCCAGCAGCCAAGAGGGGACTAGCACCTACAATGAGCAGTACTTC
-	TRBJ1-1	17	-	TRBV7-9	CASSPHLGPSSDTEAFF	TGTGCCAGCAGCCCTCATCTGGGGCCATCGAGTGACACTGAAGCTTTCTTT
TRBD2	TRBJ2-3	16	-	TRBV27	CASSPRTARGFDTQYF	TGTGCCAGCAGTCCCCGCACCGCGCGGGGGTTTGATACGCAGTATTTT
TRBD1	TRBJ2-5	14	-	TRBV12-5	CASGGGRTGETQYF	TGTGCTAGTGGTGGGGGACGGACAGGAGAGACCCAGTACTTC
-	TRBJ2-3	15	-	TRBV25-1	CASSGWQGSTDTQYF	TGTGCCAGCAGTGGATGGCAGGGGAGCACAGATACGCAGTATTTT
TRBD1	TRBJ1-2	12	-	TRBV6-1	CASNTGQGGYTF	TGTGCCAGCAATACCGGACAGGGTGGCTACACCTTC